Below, one TCR beta chain is given with its context. The entry originates in a study of cytomegalovirus exposure and HLA in healthy donors. PCR primers comprised 60 Vbeta and 13 Jbeta primers. The assay was immunoSEQ multiplex PCR, and TCRdb's table has in-frame clones only and misses some. Of some 120,000 clones in the sample, over 70% were seen once. Germline CDR1 and CDR2: KGHSH and LQKENI. CDR3 length: 19 residues. The ends were cut back, 4 bases at V and 1 base at J, with 25 bases in the middle. The V and J genes are TRBV18 and TRBJ1-1, with D perhaps TRBD1 (5 bases). The sequencing sample was made of PBMCs. This TCR derives from a man in his forties in good health and CMV-seropositive. In nucleotides, the CDR3 is TGTGCCAGCTCACAACTACCCGGCGGGACTTTAATTAAGAACACTGAAGCTTTCTTT. It yields the protein CASSQLPGGTLIKNTEAFF.